Sequencing of this T cell receptor (beta chain) was carried out in a study of blood T cell repertoires in COVID-19. Method: immunoSEQ multiplex PCR; TCRdb's copy keeps in-frame clones and lacks some. This sample has 200,000 to 250,000 clones, with around 84% found just once. CDR1 and CDR2 from the germline V gene are GTSNPN and SVGIG (reference sequence). CDR3 length: 14 amino acids. V lost 0 bases and J 0 bases, leaving 6 bases between the germline ends. The sample holds a few counts of this clone. This receptor was taken from a human donor in a cohort sampled during active COVID-19. Sample: peripheral blood. This chain links TRBV30 with TRBJ1-3; no firm D call. CDR3 in amino acids: CAWSVGVSGNTIYF. CDR3 in DNA: TGTGCCTGGAGTGTCGGGGTCTCTGGAAACACCATATATTTT.